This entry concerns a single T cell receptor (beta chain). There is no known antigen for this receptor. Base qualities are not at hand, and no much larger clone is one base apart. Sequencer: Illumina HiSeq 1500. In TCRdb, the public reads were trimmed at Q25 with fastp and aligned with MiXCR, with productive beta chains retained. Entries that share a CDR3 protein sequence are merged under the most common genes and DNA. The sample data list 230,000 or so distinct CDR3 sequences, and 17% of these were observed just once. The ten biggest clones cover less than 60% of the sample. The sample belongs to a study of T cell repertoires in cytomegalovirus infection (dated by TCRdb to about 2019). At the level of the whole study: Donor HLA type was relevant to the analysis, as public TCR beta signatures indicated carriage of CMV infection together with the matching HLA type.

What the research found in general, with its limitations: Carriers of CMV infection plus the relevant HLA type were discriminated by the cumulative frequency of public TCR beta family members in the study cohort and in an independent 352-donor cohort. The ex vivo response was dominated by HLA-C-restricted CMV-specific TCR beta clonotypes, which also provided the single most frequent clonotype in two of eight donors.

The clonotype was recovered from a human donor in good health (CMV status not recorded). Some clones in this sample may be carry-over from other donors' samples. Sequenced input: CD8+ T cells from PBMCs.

At the DNA level, the sequence is TGTGCCAGCAGCGCACCGCTAGCGGGGGGGAGCAATGAGCAGTTCTTC. Its translation reads: CASSAPLAGGSNEQFF. The V gene is TRBV2 and the J gene is TRBJ2-1; TRBD2 matches 12 bases in the middle. V has 6 bases trimmed and J has 6 bases trimmed; junction bases matching no gene number 9. Including the terminal cysteine and phenylalanine, the CDR3 comprises 16 residues. CDR3 DNA is the only sequence kept; it has 48 bases, read in frame from the first base. Based on the germline V gene, the CDR1 and CDR2 sequences are SNHLY and FYNNEI.